This T cell receptor (beta chain) was found in a study of shared clonotypes between healthy human individuals. Terminally differentiated effector memory CD45RA+ cells were excluded by CCR7 positive selection of CD45RO-negative cells. TCRdb keeps only in-frame clones here, not all; method: immunoSEQ multiplex PCR. Counted here are 550,000 to 600,000 clones, 95% to 98% occurring once; the ten biggest clones make up 0.25% to 0.35%. As concerns this clone: What it binds is not known.

The CDR3 is made up of 15 amino acids. Per germline, CDR1 MNHNS and CDR2 SASEGT. V was shortened by 4 bases and J by 0 bases, with 12 bases between the two germline ends. Study observations and caveats: When compared with the clonotypes that were shared by all four sorted-subset donors, the non-shared clonotypes turned out to have lower generation probabilities.

This TCR was recovered from a man aged 30 to 39 in good health. Sequencing was performed on naive CD8+ T cells sorted from blood. V usage is TRBV6-1 and J usage is TRBJ1-1, with D possibly TRBD1 on 6 matching bases. The CDR3 region is CASSGIGTLNTEAFF. DNA for the CDR3: TGTGCCAGCAGTGGTATTGGGACACTGAACACTGAAGCTTTCTTT.